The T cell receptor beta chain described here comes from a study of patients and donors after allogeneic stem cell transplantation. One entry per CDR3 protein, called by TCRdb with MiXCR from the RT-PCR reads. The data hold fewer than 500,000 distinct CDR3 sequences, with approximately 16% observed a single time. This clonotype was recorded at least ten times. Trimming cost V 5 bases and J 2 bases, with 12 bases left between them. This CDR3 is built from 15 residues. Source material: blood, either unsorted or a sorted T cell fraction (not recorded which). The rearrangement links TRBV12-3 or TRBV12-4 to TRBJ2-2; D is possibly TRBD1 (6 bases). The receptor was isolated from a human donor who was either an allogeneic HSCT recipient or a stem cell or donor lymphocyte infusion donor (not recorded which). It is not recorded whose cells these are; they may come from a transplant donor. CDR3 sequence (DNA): TGTGCCAGCAGTCTCTCAGGGGTAAACACCGGGGAGCTGTTTTTT. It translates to CASSLSGVNTGELFF.